The T cell receptor (beta chain) described here comes from a study of blood T cell repertoires in COVID-19. How the authors handled the data: From reference gene primer amplification, estimates of nucleated cell counts were derived. TCRdb's copy holds only in-frame clones and misses some; the assay was immunoSEQ multiplex PCR. The DNA was the basis for D and trimming; V, J and clone size are from that table. This sample has around 160,000 clones, with 80% to 90% found just once. Germline V gene lookup returns CDR1 MNHEY and CDR2 SVGAGI. This CDR3 contains 14 residues. Unmatched junction bases numbered 4, after V lost 6 bases and J lost 2 bases. This clone was found once.

This TCR was recovered from a human donor in a cohort sampled during active COVID-19. Material for sequencing was peripheral blood. This chain links TRBV6-5 with TRBJ2-3; 8 nucleotides agree with TRBD1. CDR3 DNA: TGTGCCAGCAGAGTGGACAGGGCCACAGATACGCAGTATTTT. Translation gives CASRVDRATDTQYF.